This entry is about one T cell receptor beta chain. Antigen specificity is unknown. This sample was included in a study of post-analysis software for immune sequencing data. Background on the study: There were relapsing-remitting, secondary progressive and progressive-relapsing multiple sclerosis among the disease courses included. Broader study findings: Patients showed TRBV5-6, TRBV5-1 and TRBV20-1 among a handful of TRBV segments more frequent than in controls. Normalized Chao1 diversity was significantly reduced in patients versus controls. Batch-mates among the samples co-clustered strongly by F measure.

Every TCR beta cDNA library bore unique molecular identifiers. Each sample of roughly 0.9 to 10 million input T cells yielded roughly 500,000 cDNA molecules, so each molecule approximated one T cell. In TCRdb, the PCR reads were re-called with MiXCR into one record per CDR3 protein. The sample carries 600,000 to 700,000 distinct CDR3 sequences, 55% to 60% recorded once. This CDR3 is built from 14 residues. V lost 3 bases, J lost 1 base, and 12 bases lay in between. Looked up from germline, CDR1 is DFQATT and CDR2 is SNEGSKA (reference sequence). The gene calls are TRBV20-1 and TRBJ2-5, with D perhaps TRBD1 or TRBD2 (5 bases each). The material sequenced was blood. This receptor was taken from a girl aged 2-10 years with multiple sclerosis. Here the CDR3 DNA reads TGCAGTGCTAGCCCCGGGGCGGCCCAAGAGACCCAGTACTTC. Translated: CSASPGAAQETQYF.